This T cell receptor (beta chain) was recovered during a study of blood T cell repertoires in COVID-19. Whole-study context: Researchers got acute and convalescent COVID-19 samples from the United States, Italy and Spain.

Assay used: immunoSEQ multiplex PCR; TCRdb lists only in-frame clones, some missing. The sample yields 180,000 or so clones, about 81% seen once. Enrolment of Seattle patients took place during active infection, and they were followed longitudinally. This clone was observed a single time. Trimming removed 4 bases from V and 3 bases from J, with 7 bases in between. From germline, CDR1 is MNHEY and CDR2 SVGEGT. The CDR3 contains 12 residues. The V and J genes are TRBV6-2 or TRBV6-3 and TRBJ2-7; TRBD1 is a possible D gene (6 bases). Sequenced: peripheral blood. The sequence came from a woman older than 75 with COVID-19, enrolled during active disease. The CDR3 sequence: CASSSQGYEQYF. As DNA, the CDR3 is TGTGCCAGCAGTTCACAGGGCTACGAGCAGTACTTC.